This is a list of T cell receptor beta chains from one sample in a study of CD8 T cells in ankylosing spondylitis. TCRdb reprocessed the 5' RACE reads via MiXCR and lists one record per CDR3 protein. This sample has 450,000 or so distinct CDR3 sequences, with roughly a quarter found just once. The sample taken for sequencing was blood, either unsorted or a sorted T cell fraction (not recorded which). All receptors derive from a male donor with ankylosing spondylitis. Each CDR3 is given with its conserved first and last residue. The order of the fields is clone size, V gene, J gene, D gene, CDR3 DNA, CDR3 protein. The D gene is left open where the match is weak. Clone sizes are given selectively: once, few, many, or a class where the clone is expanded.

clone size: .; V gene: TRBV10-3; J gene: TRBJ1-5; D gene: .; CDR3 DNA: TGTGCCATCAGCAACCGCGAGAATCAGCCCCAGCATTTT; CDR3 protein: CAISNRENQPQHF
clone size: .; V gene: TRBV7-2; J gene: TRBJ2-1; D gene: TRBD2; CDR3 DNA: TGTGCCAGCAGCCTAAGGACTAGCGGGGTCTACAATGAGCAGTTCTTC; CDR3 protein: CASSLRTSGVYNEQFF
clone size: .; V gene: TRBV5-1; J gene: TRBJ2-5; D gene: .; CDR3 DNA: TGCGCCAGCAGCCAAAGGGGGGAGACCCAGTACTTC; CDR3 protein: CASSQRGETQYF
clone size: .; V gene: TRBV2; J gene: TRBJ2-3; D gene: .; CDR3 DNA: TGTGCCACCACTACTGGCAGCACAGATACGCAGTATTTT; CDR3 protein: CATTTGSTDTQYF
clone size: .; V gene: TRBV27; J gene: TRBJ1-2; D gene: .; CDR3 DNA: TGTGCCAGCAGTTTACGGGGCGCTGGGCGTGGCTACACCTTC; CDR3 protein: CASSLRGAGRGYTF
clone size: .; V gene: TRBV7-9; J gene: TRBJ2-3; D gene: TRBD2; CDR3 DNA: TGTGCCAGCAGCTCAACGACTAGCGGATACACAGATACGCAGTATTTT; CDR3 protein: CASSSTTSGYTDTQYF
clone size: few; V gene: TRBV7-2; J gene: TRBJ2-1; D gene: TRBD2; CDR3 DNA: TGTGCCAGCAAATGGGCTAGCGGGATGATGAATGAGCAGTTCTTC; CDR3 protein: CASKWASGMMNEQFF
clone size: .; V gene: TRBV5-1; J gene: TRBJ2-5; D gene: .; CDR3 DNA: TGCGCCAGCAGCTTGGGACTTCACCCTGTTCAAGAGACCCAGTACTTC; CDR3 protein: CASSLGLHPVQETQYF
clone size: few; V gene: TRBV4-1; J gene: TRBJ2-1; D gene: .; CDR3 DNA: TGCGCCAGCAGCCAAGCAAGGGGAATGACTAGTCGGGAGAATGATGAGCAGTTCTTC; CDR3 protein: CASSQARGMTSRENDEQFF
clone size: many; V gene: TRBV11-2; J gene: TRBJ2-1; D gene: .; CDR3 DNA: TGTGCCAGCAGCTTAATCCTAGATCGCAATGAGCAGTTCTTC; CDR3 protein: CASSLILDRNEQFF
clone size: few; V gene: TRBV29-1; J gene: TRBJ1-2; D gene: .; CDR3 DNA: TGCAGCGTTGAGTGGGGGAACGGCTACACCTTC; CDR3 protein: CSVEWGNGYTF
clone size: many; V gene: TRBV12-3/TRBV12-4; J gene: TRBJ1-5; D gene: TRBD1; CDR3 DNA: TGTGCCAGCAGTCCCGTCGGACAGGGTAATCAGCCCCAGCATTTT; CDR3 protein: CASSPVGQGNQPQHF
clone size: .; V gene: TRBV6-5; J gene: TRBJ1-5; D gene: .; CDR3 DNA: TGTGCCAGCCGTAACCCCACGGCTTCACCCCAGCATTTT; CDR3 protein: CASRNPTASPQHF
clone size: .; V gene: TRBV7-9; J gene: TRBJ1-2; D gene: TRBD1; CDR3 DNA: TGTGCCAGCAGCTTTGAAGGGACAGACTATGGCTACACCTTC; CDR3 protein: CASSFEGTDYGYTF
clone size: .; V gene: TRBV2; J gene: TRBJ1-2; D gene: .; CDR3 DNA: TGTGCCAGCAGTGGGACTCCTGGGCGGGGTGTTGGCTACACCTTC; CDR3 protein: CASSGTPGRGVGYTF
clone size: .; V gene: TRBV5-1; J gene: TRBJ1-3; D gene: TRBD1; CDR3 DNA: TGCGCCAGCAGGAGGGACAGGAACTCTGGAAACACCATATATTTT; CDR3 protein: CASRRDRNSGNTIYF
clone size: .; V gene: TRBV3-1; J gene: TRBJ2-1; D gene: .; CDR3 DNA: TGTGCCAGCAGCCAAGAAGATCAGGGCGGGGACAATGAGCAGTTCTTC; CDR3 protein: CASSQEDQGGDNEQFF
clone size: .; V gene: TRBV29-1; J gene: TRBJ2-7; D gene: .; CDR3 DNA: TGCAGCGTGCCCGGGACATTCGGCTACGAGCAGTACTTC; CDR3 protein: CSVPGTFGYEQYF
clone size: few; V gene: TRBV7-2; J gene: TRBJ2-1; D gene: TRBD2; CDR3 DNA: TGTGCCAGCAGCCCCATAGCGGGCTACAATGAGCAGTTCTTC; CDR3 protein: CASSPIAGYNEQFF
clone size: .; V gene: TRBV29-1; J gene: TRBJ2-3; D gene: .; CDR3 DNA: TGCAGCTTTGCCGGACGTCATAGCACAGATACGCAGTATTTT; CDR3 protein: CSFAGRHSTDTQYF
clone size: .; V gene: TRBV29-1; J gene: TRBJ1-2; D gene: TRBD1; CDR3 DNA: TGCAGCGTCGAGACAGGGGGCAATGGCTACACCTTC; CDR3 protein: CSVETGGNGYTF
clone size: few; V gene: TRBV5-1; J gene: TRBJ1-1; D gene: TRBD1; CDR3 DNA: TGCGCCAGCAGCGTTCGACAGGGACCCCCTCGGAACACTGAAGCTTTCTTT; CDR3 protein: CASSVRQGPPRNTEAFF
clone size: .; V gene: TRBV29-1; J gene: TRBJ1-2; D gene: .; CDR3 DNA: TGCAGCGTTGTTTTTGGGGGGGAAGGAGGCTACACCTTC; CDR3 protein: CSVVFGGEGGYTF
clone size: few; V gene: TRBV4-2; J gene: TRBJ1-1; D gene: .; CDR3 DNA: TGTGCCAGCAGCCAAGATCTTCGGGGGAACACTGAAGCTTTCTTT; CDR3 protein: CASSQDLRGNTEAFF
clone size: few; V gene: TRBV29-1; J gene: TRBJ1-1; D gene: .; CDR3 DNA: TGCAGCGTATCAGGGAGGCACACTGAAGCTTTCTTT; CDR3 protein: CSVSGRHTEAFF
clone size: many; V gene: TRBV2; J gene: TRBJ1-4; D gene: .; CDR3 DNA: TGTGCCAGCAGTGTATTAGGGAGTAGGCACGAAACTAATGAAAAACTGTTTTTT; CDR3 protein: CASSVLGSRHETNEKLFF
clone size: .; V gene: TRBV5-1; J gene: TRBJ2-3; D gene: .; CDR3 DNA: TGCGCCAGCAGCTTGGACGGGACGGGAATTACACAGATGGCGCAGTATTTT; CDR3 protein: CASSLDGTGITQMAQYF
clone size: .; V gene: TRBV18; J gene: TRBJ2-2; D gene: .; CDR3 DNA: TGTGCCAGCTCAACAGAGGGGGGAACGAACACCGGGGAGCTGTTTTTT; CDR3 protein: CASSTEGGTNTGELFF
clone size: .; V gene: TRBV7-9; J gene: TRBJ2-3; D gene: TRBD2; CDR3 DNA: TGTGCCAGCAGCTACAAGCGGGAAGGGACAGATACGCAGTATTTT; CDR3 protein: CASSYKREGTDTQYF
clone size: .; V gene: TRBV25-1; J gene: TRBJ1-1; D gene: .; CDR3 DNA: TGTGCCAGCAGTTCACCCCCCCAAGTCACTGAAGCTTTCTTT; CDR3 protein: CASSSPPQVTEAFF
clone size: few; V gene: TRBV6-6; J gene: TRBJ2-1; D gene: TRBD2; CDR3 DNA: TGTGCCAGCGGGACTAGCGGGTACAATGAGCAGTTCTTC; CDR3 protein: CASGTSGYNEQFF
clone size: .; V gene: TRBV3-1; J gene: TRBJ2-2; D gene: .; CDR3 DNA: TGTGCCAGCAGCCACCTCGACACCGGGGAGCTGTTTTTT; CDR3 protein: CASSHLDTGELFF
clone size: .; V gene: TRBV24-1; J gene: TRBJ2-2; D gene: TRBD1; CDR3 DNA: TGTGCCACCAGTGATTTGCGACAGGGGAACACCGGGGAGCTGTTTTTT; CDR3 protein: CATSDLRQGNTGELFF
clone size: .; V gene: TRBV2; J gene: TRBJ2-1; D gene: TRBD2; CDR3 DNA: TGTGCCAGCAGTGAATTGTGGCGGGAGGGCCAAAATGAGCAGTTCTTC; CDR3 protein: CASSELWREGQNEQFF
clone size: .; V gene: TRBV6-8; J gene: TRBJ2-1; D gene: TRBD2; CDR3 DNA: TGTGCCAGCAGTTACCTTCTAGCGGGACCTCTCGGGGATGAGCAGTTCTTC; CDR3 protein: CASSYLLAGPLGDEQFF
clone size: once; V gene: TRBV5-1; J gene: TRBJ1-2; D gene: .; CDR3 DNA: TGCGCCAGCAGCTTGGGTCCAGGGCTCTCTAACTATGGCTACACCTTC; CDR3 protein: CASSLGPGLSNYGYTF
clone size: .; V gene: TRBV24-1; J gene: TRBJ2-2; D gene: TRBD2; CDR3 DNA: TGTGCCACCAGTGAGCCCGGACTAGCGGGCAACGGGGAGCTGTTTTTT; CDR3 protein: CATSEPGLAGNGELFF
clone size: few; V gene: TRBV20-1; J gene: TRBJ2-7; D gene: TRBD2; CDR3 DNA: TGCAGTGCTAGTTGGACCGGCGGGGGTAGCTCCTACGAGCAGTACTTC; CDR3 protein: CSASWTGGGSSYEQYF
clone size: few; V gene: TRBV11-2; J gene: TRBJ2-1; D gene: .; CDR3 DNA: TGTGCCAGCAGGATAGGACAGTCCTACAATGAGCAGTTCTTC; CDR3 protein: CASRIGQSYNEQFF
clone size: few; V gene: TRBV3-1; J gene: TRBJ2-1; D gene: .; CDR3 DNA: TGTGCCAGCAGCCAATGGGGGAGGAGTAATGAGGGTGAGCAGTTCTTC; CDR3 protein: CASSQWGRSNEGEQFF
clone size: few; V gene: TRBV12-3/TRBV12-4; J gene: TRBJ1-1; D gene: TRBD1; CDR3 DNA: TGTGCCAGCAGTTTAAGGACAGGGTACTCTGAAGCTTTCTTT; CDR3 protein: CASSLRTGYSEAFF
clone size: few; V gene: TRBV20-1; J gene: TRBJ2-3; D gene: TRBD2; CDR3 DNA: TGCAGTGCTAGAGTGCCGGGACTAGCGGGAGATTATGGAGATACGCAGTATTTT; CDR3 protein: CSARVPGLAGDYGDTQYF
clone size: few; V gene: TRBV7-7; J gene: TRBJ2-2; D gene: .; CDR3 DNA: TGTGCCAGCAGCTTAGGTCAAGCCGGGGAGCTGTTTTTT; CDR3 protein: CASSLGQAGELFF
clone size: once; V gene: TRBV2; J gene: TRBJ2-2; D gene: .; CDR3 DNA: TGTGCCAGCAGTGATCAGGGTTTCACCGGGGAGCTGTTTTTT; CDR3 protein: CASSDQGFTGELFF
clone size: .; V gene: TRBV20-1; J gene: TRBJ2-2; D gene: .; CDR3 DNA: TGCAGTGCTGGACTGGGTGCGGGGAACACCGGGGAGCTGTTTTTT; CDR3 protein: CSAGLGAGNTGELFF
clone size: .; V gene: TRBV24-1; J gene: TRBJ2-1; D gene: .; CDR3 DNA: TGTGCCACCAGTGATCCCCGGGCGCGGGGCAACAATGAGCAGTTCTTC; CDR3 protein: CATSDPRARGNNEQFF
clone size: .; V gene: TRBV20-1; J gene: TRBJ1-1; D gene: .; CDR3 DNA: TGCAGTGGAATCCCTCAGATAATTGCTGAAGCTTTCTTT; CDR3 protein: CSGIPQIIAEAFF
clone size: few; V gene: TRBV5-1; J gene: TRBJ2-5; D gene: .; CDR3 DNA: TGCGCCAGCAGCTGGAGACAGACGACAGGCGAAGGGGAGACCCAGTACTTC; CDR3 protein: CASSWRQTTGEGETQYF
clone size: few; V gene: TRBV20-1; J gene: TRBJ2-2; D gene: TRBD2; CDR3 DNA: TGCAGTGCTGGGGCTAGCGGAAGGACCGGGGAGCTGTTTTTT; CDR3 protein: CSAGASGRTGELFF